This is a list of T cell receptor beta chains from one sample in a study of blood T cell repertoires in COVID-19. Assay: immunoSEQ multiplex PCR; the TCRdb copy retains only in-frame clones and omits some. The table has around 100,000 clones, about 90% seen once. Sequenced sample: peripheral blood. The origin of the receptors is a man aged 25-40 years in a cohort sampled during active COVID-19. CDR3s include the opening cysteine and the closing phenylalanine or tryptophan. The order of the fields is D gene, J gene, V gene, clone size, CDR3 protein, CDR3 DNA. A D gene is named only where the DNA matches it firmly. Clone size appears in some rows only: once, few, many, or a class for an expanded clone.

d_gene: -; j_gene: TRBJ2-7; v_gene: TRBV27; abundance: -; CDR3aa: CASSLGGNGAYEQYF; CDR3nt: TGTGCCAGCAGTTTAGGCGGTAACGGCGCCTACGAGCAGTACTTC
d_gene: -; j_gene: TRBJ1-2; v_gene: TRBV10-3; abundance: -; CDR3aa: CAISDGQRYGYTF; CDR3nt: TGTGCCATCAGTGATGGACAACGTTATGGCTACACCTTC
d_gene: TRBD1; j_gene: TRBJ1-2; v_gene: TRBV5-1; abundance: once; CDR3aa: CASSLGGTGDYGYTF; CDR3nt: TGCGCCAGCAGCTTGGGTGGGACAGGGGACTATGGCTACACCTTC
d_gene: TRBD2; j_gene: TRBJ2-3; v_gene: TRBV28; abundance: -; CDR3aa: CASGGVGGDTQYF; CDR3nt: TGTGCCAGCGGGGGGGTTGGCGGAGATACGCAGTATTTT
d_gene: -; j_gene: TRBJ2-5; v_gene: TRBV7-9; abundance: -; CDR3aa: CASSLLDRQGFGTQYF; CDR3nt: TGTGCCAGCAGCTTGTTGGATAGGCAGGGCTTTGGGACCCAGTACTTC
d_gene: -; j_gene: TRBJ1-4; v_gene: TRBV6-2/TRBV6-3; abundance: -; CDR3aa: CASSYSIRDKNEKLFF; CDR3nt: TGTGCCAGCAGTTACTCGATAAGGGACAAGAATGAAAAACTGTTTTTT
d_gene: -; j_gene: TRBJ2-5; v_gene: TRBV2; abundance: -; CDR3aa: CASSERLLQETQYF; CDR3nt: TGTGCCAGCAGTGAACGACTCCTACAAGAGACCCAGTACTTC
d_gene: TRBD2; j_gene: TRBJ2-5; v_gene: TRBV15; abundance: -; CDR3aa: CAIAGGRHKETQYF; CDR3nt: TGTGCCATTGCCGGGGGGAGGCATAAAGAGACCCAGTACTTC
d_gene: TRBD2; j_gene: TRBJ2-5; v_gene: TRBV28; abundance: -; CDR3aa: CASSLFPLGTSGAQETQYF; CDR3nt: TGTGCCAGCAGTTTGTTCCCTTTGGGGACTAGCGGGGCCCAAGAGACCCAGTACTTC
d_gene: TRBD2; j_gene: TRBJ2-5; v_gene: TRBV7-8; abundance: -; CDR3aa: CASSLALAGRETQYF; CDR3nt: TGTGCCAGCAGCTTAGCACTAGCGGGGAGAGAGACCCAGTACTTC
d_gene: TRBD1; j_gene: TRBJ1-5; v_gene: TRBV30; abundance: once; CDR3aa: CAWSVQGAMFQPQHF; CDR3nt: TGTGCCTGGAGTGTTCAGGGGGCAATGTTTCAGCCCCAGCATTTT
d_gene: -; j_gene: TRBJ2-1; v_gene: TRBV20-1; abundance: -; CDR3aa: CSALGNEQFF; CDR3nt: TGCAGTGCTCTAGGCAATGAGCAGTTCTTC
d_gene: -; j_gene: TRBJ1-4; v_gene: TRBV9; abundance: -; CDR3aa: CASSSRPRGAATNEKLFF; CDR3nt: TGTGCCAGCAGCTCCCGCCCCAGGGGCGCAGCAACTAATGAAAAACTGTTTTTT
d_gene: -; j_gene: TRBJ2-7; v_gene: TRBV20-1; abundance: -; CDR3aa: CSAEEYEQYF; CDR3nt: TGCAGTGCTGAGGAATACGAGCAGTACTTC
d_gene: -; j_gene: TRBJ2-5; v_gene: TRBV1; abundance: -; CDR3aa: CTSSQPGRGAGRYQETQYF; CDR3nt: TGCACCAGCAGCCAACCCGGACGAGGAGCGGGGCGTTACCAAGAGACCCAGTACTTC
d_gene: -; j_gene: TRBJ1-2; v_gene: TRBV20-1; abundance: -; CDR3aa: CSAIPLYGYTF; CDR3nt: TGCAGTGCTATCCCCCTCTATGGCTACACCTTC
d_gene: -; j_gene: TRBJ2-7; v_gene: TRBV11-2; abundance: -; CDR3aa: CASSGGTATYEQYF; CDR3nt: TGTGCCAGCAGCGGGGGGACAGCCACCTACGAGCAGTACTTC
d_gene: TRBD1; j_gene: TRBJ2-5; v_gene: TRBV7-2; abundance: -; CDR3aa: CASSLEGAAETQYF; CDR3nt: TGTGCCAGCAGCTTAGAGGGGGCGGCAGAGACCCAGTACTTC
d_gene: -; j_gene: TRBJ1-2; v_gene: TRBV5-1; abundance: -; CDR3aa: CASSFLSGGPDGYTF; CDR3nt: TGCGCCAGCAGCTTCCTTTCCGGGGGGCCGGATGGCTACACCTTC
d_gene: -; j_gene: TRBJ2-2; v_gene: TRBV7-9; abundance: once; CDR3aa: CASSFLRNTGELFF; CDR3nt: TGTGCCAGCAGCTTTCTGCGGAACACCGGGGAGCTGTTTTTT
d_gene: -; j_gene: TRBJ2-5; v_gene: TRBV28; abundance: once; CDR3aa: CASSLGGARETQYF; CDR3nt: TGTGCCAGCAGTTTAGGGGGGGCCCGGGAGACCCAGTACTTC
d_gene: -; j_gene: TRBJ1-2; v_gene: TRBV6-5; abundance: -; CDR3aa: CASSYGGGSNGYTF; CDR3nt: TGTGCCAGCAGTTACGGCGGGGGATCCAATGGCTACACCTTC
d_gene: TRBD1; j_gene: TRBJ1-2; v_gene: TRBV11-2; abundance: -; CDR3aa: CASSRNPGQGYGYTF; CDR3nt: TGTGCCAGCAGCCGTAACCCCGGACAGGGCTATGGCTACACCTTC
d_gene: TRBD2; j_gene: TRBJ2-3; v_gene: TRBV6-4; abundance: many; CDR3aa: CASSESGGATDTQYF; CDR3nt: TGTGCCAGCAGTGAAAGCGGGGGGGCCACAGATACGCAGTATTTT
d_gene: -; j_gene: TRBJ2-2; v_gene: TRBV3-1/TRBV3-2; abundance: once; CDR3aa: CASSPILEGELFF; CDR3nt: TGTGCCAGCAGCCCCATATTAGAGGGGGAGCTGTTTTTT
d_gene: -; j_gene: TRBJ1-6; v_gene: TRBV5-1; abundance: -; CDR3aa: CASSPAGLSSYNSPLHF; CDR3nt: TGCGCCAGCAGCCCCGCGGGGCTCAGCTCCTATAATTCACCCCTCCACTTT
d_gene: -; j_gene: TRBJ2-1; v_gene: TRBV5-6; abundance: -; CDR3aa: CASSLGMDSTHNEQFF; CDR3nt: TGTGCCAGCAGCTTGGGAATGGACAGCACACACAATGAGCAGTTCTTC
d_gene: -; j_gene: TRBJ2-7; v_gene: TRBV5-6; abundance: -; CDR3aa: CASSPDKTYEQYF; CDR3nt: TGTGCCAGCAGCCCAGACAAGACCTACGAGCAGTACTTC
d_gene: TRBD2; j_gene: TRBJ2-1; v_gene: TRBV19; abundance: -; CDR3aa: CASSAGTSPYNEQFF; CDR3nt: TGTGCCAGTAGCGCCGGGACTAGCCCCTACAATGAGCAGTTCTTC
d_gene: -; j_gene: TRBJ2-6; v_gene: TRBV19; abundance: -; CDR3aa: CASSPSPGANVLTF; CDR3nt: TGTGCCAGTAGTCCGAGTCCTGGGGCCAACGTCCTGACTTTC
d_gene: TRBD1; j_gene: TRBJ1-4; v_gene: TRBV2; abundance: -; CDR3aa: CASTTQGFGEKLFF; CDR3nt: TGTGCCAGCACCACACAGGGGTTTGGCGAAAAACTGTTTTTT
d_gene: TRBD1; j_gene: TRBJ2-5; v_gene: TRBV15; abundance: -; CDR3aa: CATSRDFGQVETQYF; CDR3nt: TGTGCCACCAGCAGAGATTTCGGACAGGTCGAGACCCAGTACTTC
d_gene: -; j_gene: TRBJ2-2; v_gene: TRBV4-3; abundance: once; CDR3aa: CASSQEGGGDENTGELFF; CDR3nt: TGCGCCAGCAGCCAAGAAGGGGGGGGAGATGAGAACACCGGGGAGCTGTTTTTT
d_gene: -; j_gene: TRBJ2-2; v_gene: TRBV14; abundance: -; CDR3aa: CASSPLLGANTGELFF; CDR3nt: TGTGCCAGCAGCCCTTTACTGGGCGCGAACACCGGGGAGCTGTTTTTT
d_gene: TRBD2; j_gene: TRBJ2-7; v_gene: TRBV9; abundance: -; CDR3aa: CASSVVGLASSYEQYF; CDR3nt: TGTGCCAGCAGCGTAGTCGGACTAGCGAGCTCCTACGAGCAGTACTTC
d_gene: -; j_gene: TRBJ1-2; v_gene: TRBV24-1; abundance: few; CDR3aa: CATSDLRGKGYGYTF; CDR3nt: TGTGCCACCAGTGATTTGCGGGGGAAAGGGTATGGCTACACCTTC
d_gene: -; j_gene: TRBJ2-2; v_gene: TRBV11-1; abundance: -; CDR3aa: CASRRRGQNTGELFF; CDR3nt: TGTGCCAGCAGACGGCGCGGACAGAACACCGGGGAGCTGTTTTTT
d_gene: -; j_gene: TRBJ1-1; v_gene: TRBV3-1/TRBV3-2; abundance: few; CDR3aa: CASSQDQGITEAFF; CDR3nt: TGTGCCAGCAGCCAAGATCAGGGGATCACTGAAGCTTTCTTT
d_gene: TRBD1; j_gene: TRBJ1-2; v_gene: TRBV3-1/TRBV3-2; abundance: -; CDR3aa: CASSLAQGDYGYTF; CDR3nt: TGTGCCAGCAGCCTAGCACAGGGGGACTATGGCTACACCTTC
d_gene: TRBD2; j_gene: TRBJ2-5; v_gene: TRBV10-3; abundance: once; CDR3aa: CATWGQTSGGVAEETQYF; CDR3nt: TGTGCCACCTGGGGACAAACTAGCGGGGGGGTCGCAGAAGAGACCCAGTACTTC
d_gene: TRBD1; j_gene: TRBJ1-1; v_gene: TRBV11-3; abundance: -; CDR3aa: CASSRDRVTEAFF; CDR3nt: TGTGCCAGCAGCCGCGACAGGGTCACTGAAGCTTTCTTT
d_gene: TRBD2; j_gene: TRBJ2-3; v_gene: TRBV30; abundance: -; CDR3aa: CAWQPAGGWDTQYF; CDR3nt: TGTGCCTGGCAACCCGCGGGGGGTTGGGATACGCAGTATTTT
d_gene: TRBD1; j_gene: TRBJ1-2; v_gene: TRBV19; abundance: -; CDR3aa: CASSRDRESANYGYTF; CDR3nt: TGTGCCAGTAGCCGGGACAGGGAATCGGCTAACTATGGCTACACCTTC
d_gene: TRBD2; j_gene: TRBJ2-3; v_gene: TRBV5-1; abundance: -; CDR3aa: CASTWTSGGLTDTQYF; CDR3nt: TGCGCCAGCACCTGGACTAGCGGGGGCCTCACAGATACGCAGTATTTT
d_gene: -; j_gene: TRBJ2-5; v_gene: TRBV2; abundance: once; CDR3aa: CASSELTIQETQYF; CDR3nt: TGTGCCAGCAGTGAACTAACGATACAAGAGACCCAGTACTTC
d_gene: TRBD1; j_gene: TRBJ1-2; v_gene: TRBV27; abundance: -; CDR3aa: CASPRPGGAGGYTF; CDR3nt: TGTGCCAGCCCACGCCCAGGGGGCGCGGGTGGCTACACCTTC
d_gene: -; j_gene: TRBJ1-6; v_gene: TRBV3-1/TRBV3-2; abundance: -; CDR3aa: CASSQESGLADNSPLHF; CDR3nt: TGTGCCAGCAGCCAAGAGTCAGGGCTCGCCGATAATTCACCCCTCCACTTT
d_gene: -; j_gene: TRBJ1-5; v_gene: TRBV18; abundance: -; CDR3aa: CASSPQREKQPQHF; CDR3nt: TGTGCCAGCTCACCGCAGCGGGAAAAGCAGCCCCAGCATTTT
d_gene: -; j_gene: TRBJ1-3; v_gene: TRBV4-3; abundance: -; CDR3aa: CASSQDLRSSGNTIYF; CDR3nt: TGCGCCAGCAGCCAAGATCTGCGGAGCTCTGGAAACACCATATATTTT
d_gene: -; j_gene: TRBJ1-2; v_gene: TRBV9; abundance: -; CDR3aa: CASSVDWAGANYGYTF; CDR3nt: TGTGCCAGCAGCGTAGATTGGGCAGGGGCCAACTATGGCTACACCTTC
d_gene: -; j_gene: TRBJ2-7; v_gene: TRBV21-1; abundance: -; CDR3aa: CASSKGAGDCYEQYF; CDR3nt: TGTGCCAGCAGCAAAGGAGCAGGGGATTGCTACGAGCAGTACTTC
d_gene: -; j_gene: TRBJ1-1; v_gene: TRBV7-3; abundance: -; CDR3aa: CASSPYGEGEGAFF; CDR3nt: TGTGCCAGCAGCCCTTACGGGGAGGGGGAAGGAGCTTTCTTT
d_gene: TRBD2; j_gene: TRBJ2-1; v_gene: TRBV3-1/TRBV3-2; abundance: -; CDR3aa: CATGGTSGVNEQFF; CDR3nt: TGCGCCACTGGGGGGACTAGCGGGGTCAATGAGCAGTTCTTC
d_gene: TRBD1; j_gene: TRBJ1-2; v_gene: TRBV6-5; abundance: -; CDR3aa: CASSYADRPSNYGYTF; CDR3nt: TGTGCCAGCAGTTACGCGGACAGGCCCTCTAACTATGGCTACACCTTC
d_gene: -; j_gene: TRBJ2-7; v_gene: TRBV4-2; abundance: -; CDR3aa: CASSQVGGETRF; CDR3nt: TGTGCCAGCAGCCAGGTAGGGGGGGAGACCCGCTTC
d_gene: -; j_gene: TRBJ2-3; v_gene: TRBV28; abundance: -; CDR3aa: CASSLSRTSTDTQYF; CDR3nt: TGTGCCAGCAGTCTATCAAGGACTAGCACAGATACGCAGTATTTT
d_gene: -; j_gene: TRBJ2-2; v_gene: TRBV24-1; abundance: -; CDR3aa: CATSWRGRYTGELFF; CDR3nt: TGTGCCACCAGTTGGCGGGGGCGATACACCGGGGAGCTGTTTTTT
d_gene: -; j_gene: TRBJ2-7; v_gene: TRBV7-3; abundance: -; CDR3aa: CASSLFQGAYEQYF; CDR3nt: TGTGCCAGCAGCTTGTTTCAGGGCGCCTACGAGCAGTACTTC